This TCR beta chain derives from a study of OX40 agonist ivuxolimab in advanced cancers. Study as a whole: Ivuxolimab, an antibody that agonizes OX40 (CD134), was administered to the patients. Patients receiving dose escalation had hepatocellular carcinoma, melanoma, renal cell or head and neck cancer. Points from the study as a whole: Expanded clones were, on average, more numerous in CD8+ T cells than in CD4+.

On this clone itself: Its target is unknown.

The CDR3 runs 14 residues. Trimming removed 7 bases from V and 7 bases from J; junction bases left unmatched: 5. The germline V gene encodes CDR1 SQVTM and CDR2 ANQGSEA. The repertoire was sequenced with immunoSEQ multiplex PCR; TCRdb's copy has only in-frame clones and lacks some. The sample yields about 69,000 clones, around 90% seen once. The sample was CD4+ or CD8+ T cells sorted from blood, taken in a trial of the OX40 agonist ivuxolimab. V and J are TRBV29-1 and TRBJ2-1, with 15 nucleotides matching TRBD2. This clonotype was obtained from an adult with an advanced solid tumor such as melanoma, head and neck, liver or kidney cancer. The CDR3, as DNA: TGCAGCGCTGGGACTAGCGGGAGGAGAAATGAGCAGTTCTTC. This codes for CSAGTSGRRNEQFF.